Sequencing of this T cell receptor (beta chain) was carried out in a study of PD-1 blockade in classical Hodgkin lymphoma. Broader study findings: In newly diagnosed patients, baseline TCR diversity was reportedly below that of healthy donors.

Sequencing was performed with immunoSEQ multiplex PCR; in TCRdb, only in-frame clones are kept and a portion is missing. The table has 95,000 to 100,000 clones, around 89% seen once. The CDR3 totals 13 residues. Germline loops: CDR1 SGHDN, CDR2 FVKESK. V lost 4 bases and J lost 12, with 19 bases in between. Comment on this clone: Its cognate antigen is unknown.

Autologous stem cell transplantation was followed by relapse in every patient, and brentuximab vedotin exposure varied. Classification of best responses gave complete response, partial response or progressive disease. The sequencing here drew on peripheral blood mononuclear cells (PBMCs), taken before the second cycle of nivolumab. The chain has TRBV14 and TRBJ2-7; D gene unclear. This TCR was sampled from a human donor with classical Hodgkin lymphoma. CDR3 amino acids: CASSRNDFLGTYF. In DNA, the CDR3 is TGTGCCAGCAGCCGAAACGACTTCCTAGGCACGTACTTC.